Sequencing of this T cell receptor (beta chain) was carried out in a study of T cells after yellow fever vaccination. Across the study: SMART-Seq v4 Ultra Low Input prepared the low-cell-number fractions. Study findings and constraints: The bulk population could contribute abundant contaminating clonotypes to FACS-sorted repertoires. Only a minor proportion of clonotypes was detected across both CD4 and CD8 compartments. Once the booster was given, most primary-vaccination clones reappeared, at more than 95% for CD4 and roughly 91% for CD8.

This clonotype occurred many times. The antigen remains unidentified. TCRdb passed the 5' RACE reads through MiXCR, listing each CDR3 protein once. The sample has over 130,000 distinct CDR3 sequences; 7.7% are singletons. J lost 4 bases, V lost 3 bases, and 8 bases had no gene match. Looked up from germline, CDR1 is DFQATT and CDR2 is SNEGSKA (reference sequence). This CDR3 comprises 15 residues. J is TRBJ2-1 and V is TRBV20-1; TRBD2 aligns across 8 bases. This specimen was CD4+ T cells sorted from PBMCs, taken 5 days after the yellow fever booster vaccination. This sequence originates from a young man who received the YFV17D yellow fever vaccine. Written as DNA, the CDR3 is TGCAGTGCTAGCAGGCTCGGGAGGGAGTACAATGAGCAGTTCTTC. This gives the protein CSASRLGREYNEQFF.